These 10 T cell receptor beta chains were sequenced from one sample in a study of blood T cell repertoires in COVID-19. Method: immunoSEQ multiplex PCR; TCRdb's copy keeps in-frame clones and lacks some. The top ten hold under 14% of the sample, which has 200,000 to 250,000 clones, roughly 87% seen once. Sequencing was carried out using PBMCs or T cells enriched from blood (not recorded which). These receptors all stem from a man aged 25 to 45 who had recovered from COVID-19.

The CDR3 DNA sequence: TGTGCCAGCAGGCACGGGAGTGGCTACACCTTC. It encodes CASRHGSGYTF. The chain employs TRBV5-5 and TRBJ1-2, with D hard to call. The V end was cut by 5 bases, the J end by 7 bases, with 9 bases between. CDR1 is SGHKS and CDR2 is YYEKEE in the germline V gene (reference sequence). CDR3 size: 11 residues.

The J gene is TRBJ1-1, the V gene TRBV7-9; D uncertain. In germline, CDR1 is SEHNR, CDR2 FQNEAQ (reference sequence). The CDR3 has 15 residues. The ends were cut back, 6 bases at V and 1 base at J, with 15 bases in the middle. The CDR3 DNA sequence: TGTGCCAGCAGAGCATCCGGTACCCGGAACACTGAAGCTTTCTTT. Translated, it gives CASRASGTRNTEAFF.

This chain uses TRBV19 with TRBJ1-2, with D possibly matching TRBD1 (5 bases). Trimming removed 8 bases from V and 2 bases from J, with 12 bases in between. The CDR3 is 13 residues long. Germline loops: CDR1 LNHDA, CDR2 SQIVND (reference sequence). DNA for the CDR3: TGTGCCAGTTCCTATCGGGGGAACTATGGCTACACCTTC. Amino acids: CASSYRGNYGYTF.

The chain is built from TRBV12-3 or TRBV12-4 and TRBJ2-7; 8 bases align to TRBD1. This CDR3 contains 13 residues. V was pared by 3 bases and J by 11 bases, with 9 bases of the junction left unmatched. CDR3 DNA: TGTGCCAGCAGTTTCCAGCAGGGGGCCTCGGAGTACTTC. Its translation: CASSFQQGASEYF.

CDR3: CASTRQGALNSPLHF. The CDR3 nucleotides read TGTGCCAGCACCAGACAGGGGGCTTTAAATTCACCCCTCCACTTT. The J gene is TRBJ1-6, the V gene TRBV6-5; 10 bases are shared with TRBD1. The CDR3 totals 15 residues. Looked up from germline, CDR1 is MNHEY and CDR2 is SVGAGI. The junction had 7 bases not matched to a gene; V was cut back by 7 bases and J by 7 bases.

This clone has just a few counts. V is TRBV3-1 (or the pseudogene TRBV3-2) and J is TRBJ1-2; the D is unclear. CDR1 and CDR2 from the germline V gene are LGHDT and YNNKEL (reference sequence). The ends were cut back, 1 base at V and 7 bases at J, with 7 bases in the middle. The CDR3 is made up of 12 amino acids. CDR3 residues: CASSQAAGGYTF. CDR3 nucleotide sequence: TGTGCCAGCAGCCAAGCTGCGGGTGGCTACACCTTC.

This chain uses TRBV5-6 with TRBJ2-5; TRBD2 is a possible D gene (5 bases). This CDR3 has 16 residues. The germline V gene encodes CDR1 SGHDT and CDR2 YYEEEE. With 6 bases removed from V and 0 bases from J, the gap between germline ends came to 18 bases. This CDR3 reads CASIKSGGLYQETQYF. In DNA form, the CDR3 reads TGTGCCAGCATCAAATCCGGAGGCTTGTACCAAGAGACCCAGTACTTC.

CDR3 nucleotide sequence: TGTGCCAGCAGTCGGGACAGTCAAGATACGCAGTATTTT. Protein sequence: CASSRDSQDTQYF. The chain employs TRBV7-6 and TRBJ2-3; 7 bases line up with TRBD1. This CDR3 comprises 13 residues. After removal of 6 bases from V and 5 bases from J, the junction contained 5 bases not matched to a gene. Germline V gene lookup returns CDR1 SGHVS and CDR2 FNYEAQ.

The genes are TRBV29-1 and TRBJ1-1; D unclear. The CDR3 is 14 residues long. Per the germline V gene, CDR1 is SQVTM and CDR2 is ANQGSEA. V was shortened by 3 bases and J by 4 bases, with 15 bases between the two germline ends. CDR3 amino acids: CSVDQEGLRTEAFF. The CDR3 nucleotides read TGCAGCGTTGATCAGGAAGGTCTGCGCACTGAAGCTTTCTTT.

The genes are TRBV4-3 and TRBJ2-1; D unclear. Germline values: CDR1 LGHNA, CDR2 YSLEER. This CDR3 region has 17 residues. Trimming shortened V by 0 bases and J by 0 bases, and 12 bases separated the two germline ends. CDR3 protein: CASSQERLESSYNEQFF. The CDR3 DNA follows: TGCGCCAGCAGCCAAGAACGTTTAGAGAGCTCCTACAATGAGCAGTTCTTC.